These T cell receptor beta chains were read from a single sample in a study of cytomegalovirus exposure and HLA in healthy donors. Assay used: immunoSEQ multiplex PCR; TCRdb lists only in-frame clones, some missing. Of 150,000 to 200,000 clones in the sample, about three quarters were seen once. Sequenced sample: PBMCs. These receptor sequences come from a woman aged 40 to 50 in good health and CMV-seropositive. Both conserved end residues are trimmed from each CDR3.

>TRBV10-1
ASSETYTGGLWKEQF
>TRBV6-5
ASSMGLAVQETQY
>TRBV25-1
ASRGGSYEQY
>TRBV19
ASSISSGGSSTDTQY
>TRBV28
ASSLWGFGGSYGYT
>TRBV5-4
ASSPGYRERDTEAF
>TRBV27
ASSPQSPQETQY
>TRBV7-9
ASSFLQGQGQF
>TRBV2
ASRRQGNEQF
>TRBV7-9
SSSLTSSGPDTQY
>TRBV4-3
ASSQSTGGVGYGYT
>TRBV14
ASSQLAGVIYEQY
>TRBV4-3
ASSQDRVGTEAF
>TRBV19
ASSSDSSYEQY
>TRBV27
ASRTDRVAQGRDEAF
>TRBV5-1
ASSLVSGGNTGELF
>TRBV7-2
ASSSDAQGAGYT
>TRBV6-5
ASTAQVPNTEAF
>TRBV18
ASSPTDAQETQY
>TRBV18
ASSPLAGESSYEQY
>TRBV30
AWSDPDRWTDTQY
>TRBV5-3
ARSLVEGAFNSPLH
>TRBV7-2
ASSFKGAPGYT
>TRBV18
ASSPGAGDGYT
>TRBV29-1
SVEVLELSNYGYT
>TRBV5-1
ASSLQASTDTQY
>TRBV5-1
ASSLTSRLAGNEQF
>TRBV2
ASSDVSNYGYT
>TRBV7-9
ASSREPDRRETQY
>TRBV6-5
ASSYGQGGNQPQH
>TRBV7-8
ASSDYGRTDTQY
>TRBV4-3
ASSQESRGWAEAF
>TRBV6-4
ASSFGTGGNEQF
>TRBV27
ASSLWRGSGTDTQY
>TRBV18
ASSPDRDEKLF
>TRBV27
ATLPIPSGGTNEQF
>TRBV7-9
ASSPGLGQGRVNTEAF
>TRBV7-9
ASSLGQGVGDIQY
>TRBV6-1
ASRGTGGIDEQY
>TRBV4-1
ASNPLLAGDGTDTQY
>TRBV5-1
ASSSQEGGNTGELF
>TRBV5-1
ASSLGDRGIGYGYT
>TRBV5-1
ASSYDRYNEQF
>TRBV30
AWVRSGLAGVEDTQY
>TRBV27
ASSGGHRTLQETQY
>TRBV18
ASSATSGASYEQY
>TRBV9
ASSTFSGGGNNEQF